Listed below are T cell receptor beta chains from one sample, sequenced in a study of blood T cell repertoires in COVID-19. TCRdb's copy holds only in-frame clones and misses some; the assay was immunoSEQ multiplex PCR. The data hold about 210,000 clones, with approximately 90% observed a single time. Sequencing was performed on peripheral blood. Receptors originate from a man aged 25 to 40 with acute or convalescent COVID-19. Both conserved end residues are part of each CDR3. D genes are given only for firm matches. Not every row has a clone size; where given, it reads once, few, many or a size class.

CDR3nt | CDR3aa | j_gene | v_gene | d_gene | abundance
TGTGCCAGCAGCCAGCGACAGTTCACCGGGGAGCTGTTTTTT | CASSQRQFTGELFF | TRBJ2-2 | TRBV3-1/TRBV3-2 | . | .
TGTGCCTGGAGATTTGGAGGTTTATACAATGAGCAGTTCTTC | CAWRFGGLYNEQFF | TRBJ2-1 | TRBV30 | . | once
TGTGCCTGGAGTGTAGACAGGGGGCTAGATGAGCAGTTCTTC | CAWSVDRGLDEQFF | TRBJ2-1 | TRBV30 | TRBD1 | .
TGTGCCAGCAGCTTATTTTCAGAGGCGACCTCCTACGAGCAGTACTTC | CASSLFSEATSYEQYF | TRBJ2-7 | TRBV11-1 | . | .
TGTGCCAGCTCAGTCACCGGGACAGGGGGGGGCAACACTGAAGCTTTCTTT | CASSVTGTGGGNTEAFF | TRBJ1-1 | TRBV18 | TRBD1 | .
TGCGCCAGCAGCCCCTTACAGAACACCGGGGAGCTGTTTTTT | CASSPLQNTGELFF | TRBJ2-2 | TRBV5-1 | . | .
TGTGCCAGCAGCTCGGTTTATAGGCGGGGTCCCCTTAACTATGGCTACACCTTC | CASSSVYRRGPLNYGYTF | TRBJ1-2 | TRBV11-2 | . | .
TGTGCCAGCAGCCAAGGGGAGGGACAGGGGTGGTACGAGCAGTACTTC | CASSQGEGQGWYEQYF | TRBJ2-7 | TRBV4-2 | TRBD1 | .
TGTGCCGCATCCTACGCCGGTCAGCCCCAGCATTTT | CAASYAGQPQHF | TRBJ1-5 | TRBV6-5 | . | .
TGTGCCTGGAATACAGGGGGCGATGGCTACACCTTC | CAWNTGGDGYTF | TRBJ1-2 | TRBV30 | TRBD1 | .
TGTGCCAGCAGCTCGCCGGGGAATGGAAACACCATATATTTT | CASSSPGNGNTIYF | TRBJ1-3 | TRBV11-3 | . | .
TGTGCCAGCAGCTCCTTAGGGCGGGAGCTCTACGAGCAGTACTTC | CASSSLGRELYEQYF | TRBJ2-7 | TRBV5-5 | TRBD2 | .
TGTGCCAGCAGCCAAGATTTAACTAGTGGGTTCCTCGAGCAGTACTTC | CASSQDLTSGFLEQYF | TRBJ2-7 | TRBV4-2 | . | .
TGTGCCAGCAGCTTAGATTCCAGGCTCCCCCAGTACTTC | CASSLDSRLPQYF | TRBJ2-5 | TRBV11-2 | . | .
TGTGCCAGCAGTTATACTAATCGGGGAGAGACCCAGTACTTC | CASSYTNRGETQYF | TRBJ2-5 | TRBV6-5 | . | .
TGCAGCGTTGAAGATTTGGGGGGTGAACAAGAGACCCAGTACTTC | CSVEDLGGEQETQYF | TRBJ2-5 | TRBV29-1 | . | .
TGTGCCAGCAGCGTAGATCTGACTAACACTGAAGCTTTCTTT | CASSVDLTNTEAFF | TRBJ1-1 | TRBV9 | . | .
TGTGCCAGCAGCCCAGGGGGCTGGACAGATACGCAGTATTTT | CASSPGGWTDTQYF | TRBJ2-3 | TRBV7-3 | TRBD1 | .
TGTGCCAGCAGTCTCGGACTACCCACAGATACGCAGTATTTT | CASSLGLPTDTQYF | TRBJ2-3 | TRBV7-2 | . | .
TGTGCCCGAGTTAGGGGCTATAGCAATCAGCCCCAGCATTTT | CARVRGYSNQPQHF | TRBJ1-5 | TRBV30 | . | .
TGTGCCAGCGGCTTCACTAGCGGGAGGGGTTCAGATACGCAGTATTTT | CASGFTSGRGSDTQYF | TRBJ2-3 | TRBV28 | TRBD2 | .
TGCAGTGCTAGTAGGGCTGACAGGGACAATCAGCCCCAGCATTTT | CSASRADRDNQPQHF | TRBJ1-5 | TRBV20-1 | TRBD1 | few
TGTGCCAGCAGCTTAGACGGGGGCTCTGGAAACACCATATATTTT | CASSLDGGSGNTIYF | TRBJ1-3 | TRBV7-6 | . | .
TGTGCCAGCTCACTCGCGACAGGGAATTTACGCAATCAGCCCCAGCATTTT | CASSLATGNLRNQPQHF | TRBJ1-5 | TRBV18 | TRBD1 | .
TGTGCCAGCAGTGACAAGGGGAGGGTGGCCTATGGCTACACCTTC | CASSDKGRVAYGYTF | TRBJ1-2 | TRBV6-1 | . | .
TGTGCCAGCAGTTTCACGAGTAGTATTTGGCAGTATTTT | CASSFTSSIWQYF | TRBJ2-3 | TRBV27 | . | .
TGTGCCAGCAGCCCCCTCGCGAACAATCAGCCCCAGCATTTT | CASSPLANNQPQHF | TRBJ1-5 | TRBV7-8 | . | .